The entry below gives a single T cell receptor beta chain sequence along with its context. Its specificity is unknown. Roughly 9 milliliters of peripheral blood were drawn from each donor. Then a second PCR, running roughly 7 to 11 cycles, was carried out with a sample-barcoded 5' primer and a J-beta primer mix. TCRdb redid the calling of the 5' RACE reads with MiXCR, one entry per CDR3 protein. The sample carries 1.2 million to 1.5 million distinct CDR3 sequences, roughly 40% recorded once. The trim removed 3 bases at V and 6 bases at J, leaving 10 bases unmatched. This CDR3 comprises 16 residues. The germline gives CDR1 LNHNV, CDR2 YYDKDF (reference sequence). This entry belongs to a study of blood T cells in healthy people across ages. Findings and limits, study-wide: Changes seen in expanded clonotypes were possibly confounded by donor CMV status left unknown.

The sample was blood. This clonotype was obtained from a woman aged 18-30 years in good health. This sequence joins TRBV15 and TRBJ1-4; 7 bases match TRBD1. CDR3 protein: CATSREWDSRDEKLFF. CDR3 nucleotide sequence: TGTGCCACCAGCAGGGAGTGGGACAGCAGAGATGAAAAACTGTTTTTT.